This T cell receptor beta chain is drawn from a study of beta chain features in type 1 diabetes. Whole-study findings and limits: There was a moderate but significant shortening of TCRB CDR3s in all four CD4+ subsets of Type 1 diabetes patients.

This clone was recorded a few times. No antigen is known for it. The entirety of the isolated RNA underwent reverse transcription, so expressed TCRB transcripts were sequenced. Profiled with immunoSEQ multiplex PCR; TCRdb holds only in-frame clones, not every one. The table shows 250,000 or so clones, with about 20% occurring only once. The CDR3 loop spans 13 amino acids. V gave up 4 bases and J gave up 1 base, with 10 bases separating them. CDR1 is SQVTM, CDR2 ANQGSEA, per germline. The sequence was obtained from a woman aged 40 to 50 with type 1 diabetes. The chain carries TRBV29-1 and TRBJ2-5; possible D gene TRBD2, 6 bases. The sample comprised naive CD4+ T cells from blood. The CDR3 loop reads CSVARGIQETQYF. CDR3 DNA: TGCAGCGTTGCCCGGGGGATCCAAGAGACCCAGTACTTC.